This T cell receptor (beta chain) is from a study of CD8 T cells in ankylosing spondylitis. Study results and limitations: CD8+ cells made up the disease-linked clones, which were relatively rare in peripheral blood.

Scientists made TCR beta libraries using quantitative 5'-RACE with molecular barcodes. TCRdb passed the 5' RACE reads through MiXCR, listing each CDR3 protein once. The table records 300,000 to 350,000 distinct CDR3 sequences, roughly 14% of them present only once. This clonotype was recorded many times. Antigen specificity is unknown. This clonotype was sampled from a male donor with ankylosing spondylitis or in good health (not recorded which). Source material: blood, either unsorted or a sorted T cell fraction (not recorded which).

CDR3 nucleotides: TGCGCCAGCAGCTTTCAGGATCCGGGCACCGGGGAGCTGTTTTTT. Translated, it gives CASSFQDPGTGELFF. The chain joins TRBV5-1 to TRBJ2-2; D remains unclear. The CDR3 spans 15 residues. V lost 2 bases to trimming and J lost 4 bases, with 12 bases between them. Germline V gene sequence: CDR1 SGHRS, CDR2 YFSETQ.